This TCR beta chain appears in the sequencing data of a study of cytomegalovirus exposure and HLA in healthy donors. The study, taken as a whole, reports: Earlier results showed most TCR beta V segments being productive about 87% or about 30% of the time.

Primers: 60 Vbeta forward and 13 Jbeta reverse. Here immunoSEQ multiplex PCR was the method, and the copy in TCRdb shows in-frame clones only, minus some. Of about 160,000 clones detected, approximately 84% appear once; the ten largest clones hold roughly 3%. Donors consisted of healthy bone marrow donors. There are a few counts of this clone. Its antigen is unidentified. The source is a woman between 50 and 59 years old in good health and CMV-seropositive. The sample consisted of PBMCs.

For the CDR3, the DNA is TGCGCCAGCCGGGACAGCCGAAACAATGAGCAGTTCTTC. Protein product: CASRDSRNNEQFF. The chain couples TRBV5-1 to TRBJ2-1; 7 bases are shared with TRBD1. The CDR3 loop spans 13 amino acids. Germline CDR1 SGHRS, CDR2 YFSETQ. J was trimmed by 5 bases and V by 7 bases; bases with no gene match: 6.